This is a list of T cell receptor beta chains from one sample in a study of response to subunit inactivated influenza vaccine. TCRdb reprocessed the RT-PCR reads via MiXCR and lists one record per CDR3 protein. The repertoire has about 160,000 distinct CDR3 sequences, approximately 10% of them found once; the top ten carry around 11%. The source was non-naive T cells sorted from PBMCs, collected 45 days after vaccination. The receptors come from a man aged 50-59 years who received an inactivated influenza vaccine. The CDR3 runs from the conserved cysteine through the conserved F or W. A D gene is named only where the DNA matches it firmly. Clone size is given for some rows only: seen once, a few or many times, or a class if the clone is expanded.

V	J	size	D	DNA	CDR3
TRBV5-6	TRBJ1-2	NA	TRBD1	TGTGCCAGCAGCTTGCTAGGGGACAGCTATGGCTACACCTTC	CASSLLGDSYGYTF
TRBV6-2/TRBV6-3	TRBJ1-1	NA	TRBD1	TGTGCCAGCAGACACACTCCCTGGACAGGCCCGGGTGAAGCTTTCTTT	CASRHTPWTGPGEAFF
TRBV9	TRBJ2-7	few	NA	TGTGCCAGCAGCACCGGGTCCCGAGGGGACGAGCAGTACTTC	CASSTGSRGDEQYF
TRBV12-3/TRBV12-4	TRBJ1-1	NA	NA	TGTGCCAGCAGTTTCCAGGAGAACACTGAAGCTTTCTTT	CASSFQENTEAFF
TRBV6-2/TRBV6-3	TRBJ2-7	NA	TRBD1	TGTGCCAGCAGTTACTCGTTGACAGGGGGCGGGTACGAGCAGTACTTC	CASSYSLTGGGYEQYF
TRBV5-1	TRBJ2-3	NA	NA	TGCGCCAGCAGCGCGGAGATGACAGATACGCAGTATTTT	CASSAEMTDTQYF
TRBV20-1	TRBJ2-5	NA	NA	TGCAGTGCTAGAGGTGGTAGTACTCCGCAAGAGACCCAGTACTTC	CSARGGSTPQETQYF
TRBV28	TRBJ2-5	few	TRBD1	TGTGCCAGCAGTCCTTCAAGACAGGGGGCAGGGGAGACCCAGTACTTC	CASSPSRQGAGETQYF
TRBV20-1	TRBJ2-3	few	NA	TGCAGTGCTGGCAGAAGAACGCAGTATTTT	CSAGRRTQYF
TRBV7-8	TRBJ1-5	NA	TRBD1	TGTGCCAGCAGCCTTATGACCCCGGGACAGGGGTTTAGCAATCAGCCCCAGCATTTT	CASSLMTPGQGFSNQPQHF
TRBV20-1	TRBJ1-4	NA	TRBD1	TGCAGTACCACTCTAGGGACAGGGAATGAAAAACTGTTTTTT	CSTTLGTGNEKLFF
TRBV5-1	TRBJ2-1	many	NA	TGCGCCAGCAGCTTGGCGGGAGAGGAGCAGTTCTTC	CASSLAGEEQFF
TRBV2	TRBJ2-7	NA	TRBD2	TGTGCCAGCATTACTAGCGGAAAGCAGTACTTC	CASITSGKQYF
TRBV28	TRBJ2-3	NA	NA	TGTGCCAGCAGTTTGGGCTACTTACGGACAGATACGCAGTATTTT	CASSLGYLRTDTQYF
TRBV11-3	TRBJ2-1	NA	TRBD2	TGTGCCAGCAGCCCTACCGGGACTAACTACAATGAGCAGTTCTTC	CASSPTGTNYNEQFF
TRBV10-3	TRBJ2-1	NA	NA	TGTGCCATCAGCCCTGGGGGGGCAGGGGGCTACAATGAGCAGTTCTTC	CAISPGGAGGYNEQFF
TRBV9	TRBJ2-1	NA	TRBD2	TGTGCCAGCAGCACCCGGACTAGCGGGAGTTTGGATGAGCAGTTCTTC	CASSTRTSGSLDEQFF
TRBV6-1	TRBJ2-2	few	NA	TGTGCCAGCAGGACCAACCTACAGAGCGGCACCGGGGAGCTGTTTTTT	CASRTNLQSGTGELFF
TRBV6-2/TRBV6-3	TRBJ2-3	many	NA	TGTGCCAGCAGTCATAAAGATACGCAGTATTTT	CASSHKDTQYF
TRBV28	TRBJ2-3	many	NA	TGTGCCAGCAGTTTATGGGGGGGTCGCACAGATACGCAGTATTTT	CASSLWGGRTDTQYF
TRBV28	TRBJ2-1	NA	TRBD2	TGTGCCAGCAGATATGATAGCGGGAGGGTCGATGAGCAGTTCTTC	CASRYDSGRVDEQFF
TRBV2	TRBJ2-1	few	NA	TGTGCCAGCAGTGAAGTTCTGAGGGGGAATGAGCAGTTCTTC	CASSEVLRGNEQFF
TRBV6-2/TRBV6-3	TRBJ2-7	NA	TRBD2	TGTGCCAGCAGATTACTCGGAAGCGGGAGTGTAAGGGAGCAGTACTTC	CASRLLGSGSVREQYF
TRBV7-2	TRBJ1-6	NA	NA	TGTGCCAGCAGCTTAAGGGGCAGGCTCCAGGAACCCCTCCACTTT	CASSLRGRLQEPLHF
TRBV20-1	TRBJ2-1	many	NA	TGCAGTGCTAGAGGGACCCACGGTGAGCAGTTCTTC	CSARGTHGEQFF
TRBV9	TRBJ2-2	NA	TRBD2	TGTGCCAGCAGCGCCCACGACGGACTAGCGGGATGGACCGGGGAGCTGTTTTTT	CASSAHDGLAGWTGELFF
TRBV9	TRBJ2-1	many	TRBD1	TGTGCCAGCTCCGGGACAGGGGGCTGGAATGAGCAGTTCTTC	CASSGTGGWNEQFF
TRBV9	TRBJ1-5	few	NA	TGTGCCAGCAGCCGAGGACAGTTACGCAATCAGCCCCAGCATTTT	CASSRGQLRNQPQHF
TRBV4-2	TRBJ2-6	NA	NA	TGTGCCAGCAGCCAAGACATGAGAGGGGATGGGGCCAACGTCCTGACTTTC	CASSQDMRGDGANVLTF
TRBV7-2	TRBJ2-5	few	TRBD1	TGTGCCAGCAGCCAACAGGGGGGTCTAAGAGAGACCCAGTACTTC	CASSQQGGLRETQYF
TRBV7-2	TRBJ2-1	few	NA	TGTGCCAGCAGCACACGAAGTACCGATACCTACAATGAGCAGTTCTTC	CASSTRSTDTYNEQFF
TRBV12-3/TRBV12-4	TRBJ2-5	many	NA	TGTGCCAGCAGTTTAGCGCTGTCGGGGCAAGAGACCCAGTACTTC	CASSLALSGQETQYF
TRBV2	TRBJ1-1	NA	NA	TGTGCCAGCACGGGGGAAACATCTAGCTCTGAAGCTTTCTTT	CASTGETSSSEAFF
TRBV5-1	TRBJ2-7	NA	NA	TGCGCCAGCAGCCTGGCAACAGCTACCTACGAGCAGTACTTC	CASSLATATYEQYF
TRBV5-1	TRBJ2-3	few	TRBD2	TGCGCCAGCAGCTTGGAGCTAGCGGGGGGGCCAGATACGCAGTATTTT	CASSLELAGGPDTQYF
TRBV18	TRBJ2-3	many	TRBD1	TGTGCCAGCTCACCGGACAGGCAGAGAGGGCAGTATTTT	CASSPDRQRGQYF
TRBV2	TRBJ2-1	few	TRBD2	TGTGCCAGCAGTTATAGCCGTCTAGCGGGAGGAGAGCAGTTCTTC	CASSYSRLAGGEQFF
TRBV7-2	TRBJ2-5	once	NA	TGTGCCAGCAGCTTTCAGGGATACCAAGAGACCCAGTACTTC	CASSFQGYQETQYF
TRBV11-2	TRBJ2-3	NA	TRBD2	TGTGCCAGCAGCTTAGGGTTTGGTAGCGGGGCTAGCACAGATACGCAGTATTTT	CASSLGFGSGASTDTQYF
TRBV19	TRBJ2-1	NA	TRBD2	TGTGCCAGTAGTATAGGGCTAGCGGGGGGCCGTGGGCAGTTCTTC	CASSIGLAGGRGQFF
TRBV7-2	TRBJ2-6	few	NA	TGTGCCAGCAGCTTAGCCAGGGGTGGGGCCAACGTCCTGACTTTC	CASSLARGGANVLTF
TRBV27	TRBJ1-5	once	NA	TGTGCCAGCAGCGGGACGGGGGGCTGGGAGCCCCGGCATTTT	CASSGTGGWEPRHF
TRBV3-1	TRBJ2-5	many	NA	TGTGCCAGCAGCCGGGGGGCGCAGACCCAGTACTTC	CASSRGAQTQYF
TRBV5-1	TRBJ2-1	few	NA	TGCGCCAGCAGCTTCCCGGACCTGCAGCAGTTCTTC	CASSFPDLQQFF
TRBV7-2	TRBJ1-4	few	NA	TGTGCCAGCAGCCCCCGGGGACGGACAACTAATGAAAAACTGTTTTTT	CASSPRGRTTNEKLFF
TRBV12-3/TRBV12-4	TRBJ1-1	few	NA	TGTGCCAGCAGTTTTTGGGACAAGAACACTGAAGCTTTCTTT	CASSFWDKNTEAFF
TRBV7-9	TRBJ2-5	many	TRBD1	TGTGCCAGCAGCCTGGGACAGAGAGAGACCCAGTACTTC	CASSLGQRETQYF
TRBV5-5	TRBJ2-7	many	NA	TGTGCCAGCAGCTCGGCTCTCTGGCGGGGAACCTACGAGCAGTACTTC	CASSSALWRGTYEQYF
TRBV28	TRBJ1-3	NA	NA	TGTGCCAGCAGTCTTCCAGGGATGGGTGGAAACACCATATATTTT	CASSLPGMGGNTIYF
TRBV27	TRBJ2-7	NA	TRBD1	TGTGCCAGCAGTTACCGGGACAGGGCTTTCCCCCAGTACTTC	CASSYRDRAFPQYF
TRBV7-9	TRBJ2-3	NA	NA	TGTGCCAGCAGCTTTCTCCTCCAGGCAGTCAAAGATACGCAGTATTTT	CASSFLLQAVKDTQYF
TRBV12-3/TRBV12-4	TRBJ2-7	NA	TRBD2	TGTGCCAGCAGCCCGGAGAGGGACTACTACGAGCAGTACTTC	CASSPERDYYEQYF
TRBV9	TRBJ2-1	few	NA	TGTGCCAGCAGCGTCGGGCCGGTCCCACGGGATGAGCAGTTCTTC	CASSVGPVPRDEQFF
TRBV6-2/TRBV6-3	TRBJ1-5	many	NA	TGTGCCAGCAGTTACGTTGAGGGGCAGGTAAACCAGCCCCAGCATTTT	CASSYVEGQVNQPQHF
TRBV7-8	TRBJ1-5	few	NA	TGTGCCAGCAGCCCAGAAACAGGTCTCGTAAAGCCCCAGCATTTT	CASSPETGLVKPQHF